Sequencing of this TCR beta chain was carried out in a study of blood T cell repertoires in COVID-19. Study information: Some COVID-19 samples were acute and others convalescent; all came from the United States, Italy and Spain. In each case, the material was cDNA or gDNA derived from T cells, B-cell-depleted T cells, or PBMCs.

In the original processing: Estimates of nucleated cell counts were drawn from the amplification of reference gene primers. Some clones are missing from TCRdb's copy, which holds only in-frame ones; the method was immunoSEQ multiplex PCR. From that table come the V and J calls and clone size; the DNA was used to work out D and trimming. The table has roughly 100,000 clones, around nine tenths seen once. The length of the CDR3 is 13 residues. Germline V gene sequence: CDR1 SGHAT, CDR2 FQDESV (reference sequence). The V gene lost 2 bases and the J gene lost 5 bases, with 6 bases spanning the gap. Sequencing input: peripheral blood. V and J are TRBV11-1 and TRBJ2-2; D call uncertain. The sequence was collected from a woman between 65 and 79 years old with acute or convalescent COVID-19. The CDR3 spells CASSLSLTGELFF. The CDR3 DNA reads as TGTGCCAGCAGCTTAAGCTTGACCGGGGAGCTGTTTTTT.